This entry concerns a single T cell receptor beta chain. Its antigen is not known. This CDR3 contains 13 residues. CDR1 is KGHSH and CDR2 is LQKENI in the germline V gene. The V end was cut by 8 bases, the J end by 4 bases, with 12 bases between. TCRdb re-called the PCR reads through MiXCR, storing one row per CDR3 protein. Here the sample spans about 19,000 distinct CDR3 sequences, 50% to 75% being singletons. The data are from a study of vaccination and CD4 T cells after COVID-19. In the study overall: Recovered patients in the cohort numbered six men and four women, two of them Hispanic. Post-COVID draws came a median 101 days after diagnosis (range 35 to 161). Study conclusions and caveats: Clonotypes reactive to SARS-CoV-2 had a median that went up from approximately 21 to 40, but not significantly.

The dates of positive PCR tests extended from March through December 2020 and came before the US Alpha, Beta and Delta variants. The chain carries TRBV18 and TRBJ2-1; D is undetermined. This sequence was found in a human donor who had recovered from COVID-19. The sequences come from CD4+ T cells from blood, collected after SARS-CoV-2 vaccination. CDR3 sequence (DNA): TGTGCCAGCCAAGAGGAGCGATACAATGAGCAGTTCTTC. Protein: CASQEERYNEQFF.